One and the same sample provided the 28 T cell receptor beta chains below, sequenced in a study of early T cells in non-severe SARS-CoV-2 infection. TCRdb redid the calling of the 5' RACE reads with MiXCR, one entry per CDR3 protein. Of fewer than 75,000 distinct CDR3 sequences listed, 20% are singletons. The sample was whole blood, taken at baseline. The receptors were gathered from an adult who was a healthcare worker with PCR-confirmed SARS-CoV-2 infection or an uninfected control (not recorded which).

This clonotype was recorded a few times. The chain joins TRBV4-1 to TRBJ1-4, with D possibly matching TRBD1 (6 bases). With 0 bases removed from V and 3 bases from J, the gap between germline ends came to 14 bases. The CDR3 is 17 residues long. The germline gives CDR1 MGHRA, CDR2 YSYEKL. The CDR3 DNA sequence: TGCGCCAGCAGCCAAGAATCGGGCAGGGGAGCTAATGAAAAACTGTTTTTT. Translating it yields CASSQESGRGANEKLFF.

This clonotype was recorded once. The chain carries TRBV4-2 and TRBJ1-6; TRBD1 agrees at 7 bases. There are 20 residues in the CDR3. After removal of 2 bases from V and 3 bases from J, the junction contained 16 bases not matched to a gene. Germline lookup yields CDR1 LGHNA and CDR2 YNFKEQ. CDR3 loop: CASSQPMSPGQYHYNSPLHF. CDR3 DNA: TGTGCCAGCAGCCAACCGATGAGTCCGGGACAGTACCACTATAATTCACCCCTCCACTTT.

A few counts support this clonotype. The rearrangement uses TRBV7-9 and TRBJ1-5; the D is unclear. The CDR3 has 14 residues. CDR1 SEHNR and CDR2 FQNEAQ come from the germline V gene (reference sequence). Trimming took off 2 bases at V and 4 bases at J, with 9 bases between the two ends. The chain's CDR3 is CASSLSIGNQPQHF. The DNA for the CDR3 is TGTGCCAGCAGCTTATCGATAGGGAATCAGCCCCAGCATTTT.

The chain joins TRBV12-3 or TRBV12-4 to TRBJ1-2; D is possibly TRBD1 (5 bases). The CDR3 totals 15 residues. Trimming shortened V by 3 bases and J by 4 bases, and 15 bases separated the two germline ends. DNA for the CDR3: TGTGCCAGCAGTTTCTCGATGACAGCGGTCTATGGCTACACCTTC. It translates to CASSFSMTAVYGYTF.

This clonotype showed up many times. This rearrangement joins TRBV6-2 or TRBV6-3 to TRBJ1-6, with 9 bases identical to TRBD1. The CDR3 is made up of 15 amino acids. The J segment lost 9 bases and the V segment lost 6 bases, leaving 9 bases of the junction unmatched. In germline, CDR1 is MNHEY, CDR2 SVGEGT. CDR3 sequence (DNA): TGTGCCAGCAGACCCCCAACAGGGGGCGGTTCACCCCTCCACTTT. Translation gives CASRPPTGGGSPLHF.

By sample fraction, this clonotype is medium-sized. V gene TRBV7-8 combines with J gene TRBJ2-1; TRBD2 matches at 11 bases. The trim removed 5 bases at V and 9 bases at J, leaving 9 bases unmatched. The length of the CDR3 is 15 residues. The germline gives CDR1 SGHVS, CDR2 FQNEAQ. In nucleotides, the CDR3 is TGTGCCAGCAGCCACACTAGCGGGGGTCACATTGAGCAGTTCTTC. Protein sequence: CASSHTSGGHIEQFF.

This clonotype was recorded a few times. At one end the junction does not follow the germline gene, possibly because of a read error. The V and J genes are TRBV12-3 or TRBV12-4 and TRBJ2-2; tentatively, D is TRBD2 (5 bases). The CDR3 spans 11 residues. Written as DNA, the CDR3 is TGTGCCAGCATCATATCCGGGGAGCTGTCTTTT. This sequence encodes CASIISGELSF.

The chain couples TRBV11-1 to TRBJ2-7; D is perhaps TRBD1 (6 bases). Germline V gene sequence: CDR1 SGHAT, CDR2 FQDESV (reference sequence). CDR3 length equals 13 residues. V lost 5 bases to trimming and J lost 5 bases, with 13 bases between them. CDR3 sequence: CASSQTGEDEQYF. In nucleotides, the CDR3 is TGTGCCAGCAGCCAGACAGGAGAGGACGAGCAGTACTTC.

This chain connects TRBV6-1 to TRBJ1-5; the D gene is possibly TRBD1 (5 bases). The CDR3 runs 14 residues. Germline CDR1 and CDR2: MNHNS and SASEGT. V was cut by 3 bases and J by 2 bases, with 8 bases left in between. The CDR3 region is CASSEGPGNQPQHF. The CDR3 nucleotides are TGTGCCAGCAGTGAGGGGCCGGGCAATCAGCCCCAGCATTTT.

This clonotype was detected many times. CDR3 bases: TGCAGCGCCGCTCGGGAGACCCAGTACTTC. This codes for CSAARETQYF. J is TRBJ2-5 and V is TRBV29-1, with D unclear. Germline lookup yields CDR1 SQVTM and CDR2 ANQGSEA. V lost 7 bases, J lost 5 bases, and 8 bases lay in between. The CDR3 runs 10 residues.

This clonotype was observed a few times. V usage is TRBV3-1 and J usage is TRBJ1-4; D might be TRBD1 (5 bases). This CDR3 spans 15 amino acids. Germline V gene lookup returns CDR1 LGHDT and CDR2 YNNKEL (reference sequence). V was clipped by 4 bases and J by 5 bases, with 14 bases between them. CDR3 sequence (DNA): TGTGCCAGCAGCCTTCGGGGCGGGGGGAATGAAAAACTGTTTTTT. Residues: CASSLRGGGNEKLFF.

The chain uses TRBV7-9 and TRBJ1-1, with D maybe TRBD1 (6 bases). Germline V CDR1 and CDR2: SEHNR, FQNEAQ (reference sequence). This CDR3 region has 11 residues. Trimming removed 11 bases from V and 5 bases from J, with 12 bases in between. The CDR3 nucleotides are TGTGCCGGGGCGAGGGGGACTGAAGCTTTCTTT. It encodes CAGARGTEAFF. Combining the CDR3 with reference TRBV7-9 and TRBJ1-1 gives the whole variable domain DTGVSQNPRHKITKRGQNVTFRCDPISEHNRLYWYRQTLGQGPEFLTYFQNEAQLEKSRLLSDRFSAERPKGSFSTLEIQRTEQGDSAMYLCAGARGTEAFFGQGTRLTVV.

This clonotype was counted only a few times. The gene calls are TRBV18 and TRBJ2-3; 8 bases agree with TRBD2. CDR1 is KGHSH and CDR2 is LQKENI in the germline V gene. J was trimmed by 4 bases and V by 3 bases; bases with no gene match: 6. The CDR3 is made up of 15 amino acids. CDR3 sequence (DNA): TGTGCCAGCTCACCGCCCGGGACTAGTTCAGATACGCAGTATTTT. Translated, it gives CASSPPGTSSDTQYF.

V and J are TRBV29-1 and TRBJ2-1; D uncertain. Germline V gene lookup returns CDR1 SQVTM and CDR2 ANQGSEA. Trimming took 6 bases from V and 7 from J, leaving 10 bases between them. CDR3 length equals 11 residues. CDR3 coding DNA: TGCAGCGTCTTAGTTGAGAATGAGCAGTTCTTC. Its protein is CSVLVENEQFF.

The V call is TRBV3-1, the J call TRBJ2-1, with D tentatively TRBD1 (5 bases). Germline lookup yields CDR1 LGHDT and CDR2 YNNKEL (reference sequence). V was cut by 4 bases and J by 7 bases, with 26 bases left in between. The CDR3 covers 18 residues. The CDR3: CASSLFSLGAPISNEQFF. CDR3 nucleotides: TGTGCCAGCAGCCTGTTCTCCCTTGGGGCCCCAATCTCAAATGAGCAGTTCTTC.

The chain has TRBV6-1 and TRBJ2-3; D uncertain. CDR3 length: 13 residues. Germline lookup yields CDR1 MNHNS and CDR2 SASEGT. V shed 6 bases and J shed 3 bases, with 10 bases lying between them. This CDR3 is CASRDGPTDTQYF. The CDR3 coding sequence is TGTGCCAGCAGGGACGGCCCGACAGATACGCAGTATTTT.

This clonotype was seen only a few times. The chain is built from TRBV12-3 or TRBV12-4 and TRBJ2-7; D gene unclear. Trimming left V 3 bases short and J 4 bases short, with 4 bases between. The CDR3 totals 11 residues. The CDR3 region has the DNA TGTGCCAGCAGTTTCGGGTACGAGCAGTACTTC. It codes for CASSFGYEQYF.

This chain joins TRBV5-4 and TRBJ2-5; TRBD1 is a possible D gene (6 bases). V was clipped by 2 bases and J by 1 base, with 15 bases between them. Germline lookup yields CDR1 SGHNT and CDR2 YYREEE (reference sequence). This CDR3 comprises 16 residues. The DNA of the CDR3 is TGTGCCAGCAGCTTAGGAGCAGGGGTCGGCCAAGAGACCCAGTACTTC. Encoded protein: CASSLGAGVGQETQYF.

The genes are TRBV5-4 and TRBJ2-7; TRBD1 or TRBD2 may be the D gene (5 bases each). There are 14 residues in the CDR3. Trimming stripped 4 bases from V and 0 bases from J, with 11 bases between. The germline V gene has CDR1 SGHNT and CDR2 YYREEE (reference sequence). CDR3 residues: CASSRGASSYEQYF. DNA of the CDR3: TGTGCCAGCAGCCGAGGGGCGAGCTCCTACGAGCAGTACTTC.

This clonotype occurred a few times. The chain employs TRBV4-1 and TRBJ1-1; weak D call: TRBD1 (5 bases). Per the germline V gene, CDR1 is MGHRA and CDR2 is YSYEKL. The CDR3 contains 17 residues. V lost 0 bases, J lost 1 base, and 15 bases lay in between. In DNA, the CDR3 is TGCGCCAGCAGCCAAGAACCCTCAGGGATGGGGAACACTGAAGCTTTCTTT. Protein product: CASSQEPSGMGNTEAFF.

V gene TRBV4-1 combines with J gene TRBJ1-1; possible D gene TRBD1, 6 bases. CDR1 MGHRA and CDR2 YSYEKL come from the germline V gene. V was trimmed by 0 bases and J by 11 bases, leaving 19 bases between them. The CDR3 spans 15 residues. CDR3 nucleotides: TGCGCCAGCAGCCAAGAGGGCCGGGGGCTTGATGTGGCTTTCTTT. It encodes CASSQEGRGLDVAFF.

This clonotype was counted ten times or more. This chain uses TRBV19 with TRBJ1-1; no clear D. The CDR3 loop spans 13 amino acids. The germline V gene encodes CDR1 LNHDA and CDR2 SQIVND (reference sequence). Trimming removed 5 bases from V and 4 bases from J, with 11 bases in between. CDR3 loop: CASSPGRGTEAFF. In DNA form, the CDR3 reads TGTGCCAGTAGTCCCGGACGGGGCACTGAAGCTTTCTTT.

The chain combines TRBV6-5 with TRBJ1-2, with a possible D match to TRBD1 (6 bases). The CDR3 has 12 residues. Germline CDR1 is MNHEY and CDR2 is SVGAGI. The germline V and J ends were trimmed by 6 bases and 2 bases, with 7 bases remaining between them. Here the CDR3 DNA reads TGTGCCAGCAGGCAGGGGAACTATGGCTACACCTTC. Translation: CASRQGNYGYTF.

Of note for this clonotype: A read error may explain this, as a much larger clone is one base away. The chain joins TRBV6-6 to TRBJ1-6; D is perhaps TRBD1 (6 bases). Germline V gene sequence: CDR1 MNHNY, CDR2 SVGAGI (reference sequence). This CDR3 has 14 amino acids. CDR3 amino acids: CASRAGTLNSPLYF. The CDR3 nucleotides are TGTGCCAGCAGAGCCGGGACACTAAATTCACCCCTCTACTTT.

The chain has TRBV6-1 and TRBJ2-3; 10 bases agree with TRBD2. Germline trimming cut 0 bases from V and 1 base from J; bases unmatched to any gene: 4. The germline gives CDR1 MNHNS, CDR2 SASEGT. The CDR3 runs to 17 residues. The CDR3 sequence: CASSEAGGTSGTDTQYF. In DNA form, the CDR3 reads TGTGCCAGCAGTGAAGCCGGGGGGACTAGCGGCACAGATACGCAGTATTTT.

This chain links TRBV18 with TRBJ2-7, with TRBD1 matching 8 bases. CDR3 length: 17 residues. V was clipped by 2 bases and J by 2 bases; unmatched bases: 11. Looked up from germline, CDR1 is KGHSH and CDR2 is LQKENI. The CDR3 spells CASSPGTGTWETYEQYF. The DNA of the CDR3 is TGTGCCAGCTCACCAGGGACAGGCACCTGGGAAACCTACGAGCAGTACTTC.

This clonotype was detected only a few times. The CDR3 region has the DNA TGTGCCAGCAGCTTAGACCTCGTGAAGCAGTACTTC. Amino acid sequence: CASSLDLVKQYF. V is TRBV11-1 and J is TRBJ2-7, with D hard to call. The CDR3 length is 12 residues. Germline lookup yields CDR1 SGHAT and CDR2 FQDESV (reference sequence). V lost 1 base and J lost 8, with 9 bases in between.

This clonotype was picked up a small number of times. The genes are TRBV12-3 or TRBV12-4 and TRBJ2-1, with 7 bases matching TRBD2. The CDR3 is made up of 16 amino acids. With 5 bases clipped from V and 6 bases from J, the junction kept 13 bases outside the gene matches. CDR3 sequence (DNA): TGTGCCAGCAGTCCGGGGGGAGTGCCATCGTTCAATGAGCAGTTCTTC. It codes for CASSPGGVPSFNEQFF.